Each of the 31 T cell receptor beta chains below was sequenced from the same sample in a study of T cell responses to AZD1222 COVID-19 vaccine. Measured with immunoSEQ multiplex PCR; TCRdb has only the in-frame clones, and not every one. Counted here are fewer than 90,000 clones, 70% to 90% occurring once; the ten biggest clones make up approximately 11%. The sequencing here drew on peripheral blood, taken on day 0 of AZD1222 vaccination. The receptors here all came from an adult in good health.

The chain employs TRBV18 and TRBJ1-3; no definite D call. The CDR3 is made up of 20 amino acids. V lost 3 bases and J 0 bases, leaving 24 bases between the germline ends. Germline V gene lookup returns CDR1 KGHSH and CDR2 LQKENI. In DNA form, the CDR3 reads TGTGCCAGCTCACCGAGGCGCGGCAGGCCTCTATTAGACTCTGGAAACACCATATATTTT. It translates to CASSPRRGRPLLDSGNTIYF.

The CDR3 reads CASSMVRSHTQYF. CDR3 bases: TGTGCCAGTAGTATGGTGAGGTCCCATACGCAGTATTTT. This chain connects TRBV19 to TRBJ2-3; D is uncertain. CDR1 is LNHDA and CDR2 is SQIVND in the germline V gene (reference sequence). With 3 bases removed from V and 7 bases from J, the gap between germline ends came to 11 bases. CDR3 length: 13 residues. Combining the CDR3 with reference TRBV19 and TRBJ2-3 gives the whole variable domain DGGITQSPKYLFRKEGQNVTLSCEQNLNHDAMYWYRQDPGQGLRLIYYSQIVNDFQKGDIAEGYSVSREKKESFPLTVTSAQKNPTAFYLCASSMVRSHTQYFGPGTRLTVL.

This clone has only one observation. The V and J genes are TRBV29-1 and TRBJ2-3; 9 nucleotides align to TRBD2. The V segment lost 3 bases and the J segment 0 bases; nucleotides outside the gene matches: 7. Germline V lookup: CDR1 SQVTM, CDR2 ANQGSEA. The CDR3 is 16 residues long. CDR3 amino acids: CSVDPTSGLSTDTQYF. The CDR3 DNA sequence: TGCAGCGTTGACCCTACTAGCGGGCTTAGCACAGATACGCAGTATTTT.

The chain links TRBV6-1 to TRBJ2-1; 8 nucleotides agree with TRBD2. With V trimmed by 3 bases and J by 9 bases, 10 bases remained unmatched. The CDR3 spans 15 residues. Germline values: CDR1 MNHNS, CDR2 SASEGT. Here the CDR3 DNA reads TGTGCCAGCAGTGAGCGGAGCGGGAGATCATCTGAGCAGTTCTTC. Translated, it gives CASSERSGRSSEQFF.

The chain is built from TRBV6-2 or TRBV6-3 and TRBJ2-5; D remains unclear. Deletions cut 3 bases from V and 5 bases from J, with 13 bases between. Germline V gives CDR1 MNHEY, CDR2 SVGEGT. This CDR3 contains 14 residues. DNA of the CDR3: TGTGCCAGCAGTTATATAAACGCACGTGAGACCCAGTACTTC. The encoded protein is CASSYINARETQYF.

The V and J genes are TRBV10-3 and TRBJ2-6, with D perhaps assigned TRBD1 or TRBD2 (5 bases each). The CDR3 covers 19 residues. The germline V gene encodes CDR1 ENHRY and CDR2 SYGVKD. V lost 4 bases and J lost 0, with 19 bases in between. The CDR3 here is CAISGTTGRVFSGANVLTF. CDR3 in DNA: TGTGCCATCAGTGGTACCACGGGACGGGTCTTCTCTGGGGCCAACGTCCTGACTTTC.

The chain joins TRBV11-2 to TRBJ1-4; the D is unclear. Germline lookup yields CDR1 SGHAT and CDR2 FQNNGV. The CDR3 is made up of 14 amino acids. V lost 7 bases, J lost 7 bases, and 16 bases lay in between. The CDR3 DNA is TGTGCCAGCACCCCCACGATCATTGGTGAAAAACTGTTTTTT. Amino acid sequence: CASTPTIIGEKLFF.

The gene calls are TRBV11-3 and TRBJ2-2; no definite D call. V was trimmed by 3 bases and J by 2 bases, leaving 10 bases between them. CDR1 is SGHNT, CDR2 YENEEA, per germline. The CDR3 is 15 residues long. Here the CDR3 DNA reads TGTGCCAGCAGCTTTGGTCGGATCAACACCGGGGAGCTGTTTTTT. Residues: CASSFGRINTGELFF.

The V and J genes are TRBV19 and TRBJ1-5; 11 bases are shared with TRBD1. Trimming removed 4 bases from V and 0 bases from J; junction bases left unmatched: 11. Germline V gives CDR1 LNHDA, CDR2 SQIVND (reference sequence). The CDR3 contains 19 residues. The CDR3 DNA follows: TGTGCCAGTAGTACACCGGACAGGGGGCACCCGTATAGCAATCAGCCCCAGCATTTT. Translating it yields CASSTPDRGHPYSNQPQHF.

The V call is TRBV5-1, the J call TRBJ2-7; D is ambiguous. Germline V gene sequence: CDR1 SGHRS, CDR2 YFSETQ. CDR3 length: 13 residues. V was clipped by 2 bases and J by 5 bases, with 11 bases between them. CDR3 sequence (DNA): TGCGCCAGCAGCTTTCCCGGGTCCCACGAGCAGTACTTC. It encodes CASSFPGSHEQYF.

This chain links TRBV18 with TRBJ1-2; D may be TRBD1 (6 bases). Germline CDR1 reads KGHSH; CDR2 reads LQKENI. This CDR3 is 15 amino acids long. The V and J ends lost 3 bases and 4 bases respectively, with 15 bases between them. Here the CDR3 DNA reads TGTGCCAGCTCACCCACGGGGGGCCGCGGCTATGGCTACACCTTC. This gives the protein CASSPTGGRGYGYTF.

The genes are TRBV7-3 and TRBJ2-6; 7 nucleotides align to TRBD2. Germline CDR1 is SGHTA and CDR2 is FQGTGA. The CDR3 sequence is 19 residues long. The ends lost 3 bases at V and 0 bases at J; junction bases unmatched: 11. CDR3 bases: TGTGCCAGCAGCTTTTCCGGGGACTATCCTTCCTCTGGGGCCAACGTCCTGACTTTC. It encodes CASSFSGDYPSSGANVLTF.

The chain links TRBV18 to TRBJ2-7, with D possibly TRBD1 on 6 matching bases. The CDR3 is 14 residues long. The germline V gene has CDR1 KGHSH and CDR2 LQKENI. V lost 2 bases and J 6 bases, leaving 14 bases between the germline ends. CDR3 bases: TGTGCCAGCTCACCATACAGGGATCTGAGCGAGCAGTACGTC. Its translation: CASSPYRDLSEQYV.

This clone was seen only once. V usage is TRBV7-9 and J usage is TRBJ2-3; D unresolved. This CDR3 has 13 amino acids. V shed 7 bases and J shed 2 bases, with 10 bases lying between them. The germline V gene has CDR1 SEHNR and CDR2 FQNEAQ (reference sequence). The CDR3 reads CASTPVVTDTQYF. The DNA for the CDR3 is TGTGCCAGCACCCCGGTCGTCACAGATACGCAGTATTTT. The variable domain in full, with the rest retrieved from reference TRBV7-9 and TRBJ2-3, is DTGVSQNPRHKITKRGQNVTFRCDPISEHNRLYWYRQTLGQGPEFLTYFQNEAQLEKSRLLSDRFSAERPKGSFSTLEIQRTEQGDSAMYLCASTPVVTDTQYFGPGTRLTVL.

The chain couples TRBV18 to TRBJ1-1, with 7 bases aligning to TRBD1. Germline V gene lookup returns CDR1 KGHSH and CDR2 LQKENI. V trimming: 6 bases; J trimming: 0 bases; junction bases outside the gene matches: 10. The CDR3 is 16 residues long. In DNA form, the CDR3 reads TGTGCCAGCTCGGAGGGACAGCCAGTATTGAACACTGAAGCTTTCTTT. This encodes CASSEGQPVLNTEAFF.

The chain couples TRBV27 to TRBJ2-3; tentative D call: TRBD2 (7 bases). Germline loops: CDR1 MNHEY, CDR2 SMNVEV (reference sequence). The CDR3 is 15 amino acids. Trimming pared 6 bases from V and 4 bases from J, leaving 17 bases between. The CDR3 region is CASRHGGASADTQYF. The CDR3 DNA is TGTGCCAGCAGACATGGGGGGGCTTCGGCAGATACGCAGTATTTT.

The chain joins TRBV5-4 to TRBJ2-5; D unclear. The V end lost 6 bases, the J end lost 2 bases, and 11 bases lay between the germline ends. The CDR3 runs to 13 residues. The V gene's germline CDR1 is SGHNT and CDR2 YYREEE (reference sequence). CDR3 nucleotide sequence: TGTGCCAGCACCAAAGGGAAACAAGAGACCCAGTACTTC. It encodes CASTKGKQETQYF.

The chain joins TRBV28 to TRBJ2-3, with D possibly being TRBD1 or TRBD2 (5 bases each). This CDR3 contains 13 residues. Between the trimmed V and J ends, which lost 3 bases and 1 base, there was a span of 5 bases. Germline V gene lookup returns CDR1 MDHEN and CDR2 SYDVKM. DNA for the CDR3: TGTGCCAGCAGTTTGGGGGGCACAGATACGCAGTATTTT. Its translation: CASSLGGTDTQYF.

The CDR3 sequence: CASSRNLAGEQFF. The CDR3 nucleotides read TGTGCCAGCAGCCGAAACCTAGCGGGGGAGCAGTTCTTC. The rearrangement joins TRBV3-1 (or the pseudogene TRBV3-2) to TRBJ2-1, with 9 nucleotides matching TRBD2. Germline trimming cut 4 bases from V and 10 bases from J; bases unmatched to any gene: 5. The germline CDR1 and CDR2 sequences are LGHDT and YNNKEL (reference sequence). This CDR3 is 13 amino acids long.

The V and J genes are TRBV6-6 and TRBJ2-2, with D possibly being TRBD2 (6 bases). Between the trimmed V and J ends, which lost 2 bases and 7 bases, there was a span of 11 bases. CDR1 MNHNY and CDR2 SVGAGI come from the germline V gene (reference sequence). The CDR3 is 14 residues long. CDR3 in amino acids: CASSYGGNGGELFF. The CDR3 coding sequence is TGTGCCAGCAGTTACGGGGGGAATGGCGGGGAGCTGTTTTTT.

V usage is TRBV27 and J usage is TRBJ1-1; D remains ambiguous. This CDR3 has 13 residues. Trimming pared 7 bases from V and 0 bases from J, leaving 9 bases between. From germline, CDR1 is MNHEY and CDR2 SMNVEV (reference sequence). CDR3 protein: CASMSRMNTEAFF. The CDR3 DNA is TGTGCCAGCATGAGCCGGATGAACACTGAAGCTTTCTTT.

The V gene is TRBV11-3, the J gene TRBJ2-3; D remains ambiguous. Germline loops: CDR1 SGHNT, CDR2 YENEEA. Trimming shortened V by 2 bases and J by 2 bases, and 5 bases separated the two germline ends. The CDR3 is 13 residues long. The CDR3 sequence is CASSLLATDTQYF. The CDR3 nucleotides read TGTGCCAGCAGCTTATTAGCCACAGATACGCAGTATTTT.

This chain's CDR3 is CASSPGPNEQYF. The CDR3 bases are TGTGCCAGCAGTCCAGGACCAAACGAGCAGTACTTC. The chain carries TRBV12-3 or TRBV12-4 and TRBJ2-7, with D uncertain. The CDR3 consists of 12 residues. Trimming took off 5 bases at V and 5 bases at J, with 10 bases between the two ends.

This clone was picked up one time. The J gene is TRBJ1-2, the V gene TRBV27; D is unclear. The germline V and J ends were trimmed by 3 bases and 4 bases, with 12 bases remaining between them. The CDR3 is 14 amino acids. Germline-derived CDR1 and CDR2 are MNHEY and SMNVEV (reference sequence). The CDR3 sequence: CASSFGPEGYGYTF. The CDR3, as DNA: TGTGCCAGCAGTTTTGGTCCGGAAGGCTATGGCTACACCTTC.

The chain uses TRBV29-1 and TRBJ1-3; a weak D match, TRBD1 (6 bases). V gave up 4 bases and J gave up 1 base, with 14 bases separating them. This CDR3 contains 15 residues. CDR1 and CDR2 (germline): SQVTM, ANQGSEA. CDR3 region: CSVVPGESSGNTIYF. The CDR3 coding sequence is TGCAGCGTTGTTCCAGGGGAATCTTCTGGAAACACCATATATTTT.

The gene calls are TRBV18 and TRBJ2-7; D call uncertain. The CDR3 has 14 amino acids. V gave up 3 bases and J gave up 2 bases, with 11 bases separating them. Germline assignment: CDR1 KGHSH and CDR2 LQKENI. In DNA form, the CDR3 reads TGTGCCAGCTCACCGGAATACGGAGCCTACGAGCAGTACTTC. As protein: CASSPEYGAYEQYF.

V and J are TRBV28 and TRBJ1-5; D may be TRBD1 (6 bases). The germline CDR1 and CDR2 sequences are MDHEN and SYDVKM. The CDR3 has 14 residues. Trimming cost V 5 bases and J 1 base, with 9 bases left between them. CDR3 loop: CASSKGGSNQPQHF. CDR3 DNA sequence: TGTGCCAGCAGTAAGGGGGGGAGCAATCAGCCCCAGCATTTT.

This clone was detected once. V usage is TRBV3-1 (or the pseudogene TRBV3-2) and J usage is TRBJ2-1, with D perhaps matching TRBD2 (6 bases). The CDR3 has 16 residues. The germline V and J ends were trimmed by 4 bases and 5 bases, with 18 bases remaining between them. Germline V lookup: CDR1 LGHDT, CDR2 YNNKEL (reference sequence). The CDR3 DNA reads as TGTGCCAGCAGCCCTGGGACTGCGGGTGGCCACAATGAGCAGTTCTTC. Amino acid sequence: CASSPGTAGGHNEQFF.

This sequence joins TRBV4-2 and TRBJ2-4; possibly TRBD1 for D (6 bases). Germline values: CDR1 LGHNA, CDR2 YNFKEQ. This CDR3 is 17 amino acids long. The ends were cut back, 0 bases at V and 4 bases at J, with 16 bases in the middle. CDR3 nucleotide sequence: TGTGCCAGCAGCCAAGATCGAGTCAGAGGGGGAAAAAACATTCAGTACTTC. This sequence encodes CASSQDRVRGGKNIQYF.

The chain combines TRBV6-1 with TRBJ1-2; no firm D call. Germline loops: CDR1 MNHNS, CDR2 SASEGT. Deletions cut 3 bases from V and 0 bases from J, with 5 bases between. The CDR3 length is 13 residues. CDR3 DNA: TGTGCCAGCAGTGATGGGGCTAACTATGGCTACACCTTC. It is translated as CASSDGANYGYTF.

V usage is TRBV29-1 and J usage is TRBJ1-6; perhaps TRBD1 as D (6 bases). V was shortened by 7 bases and J by 6 bases, with 13 bases between the two germline ends. CDR3 length: 13 amino acids. CDR1 is SQVTM and CDR2 is ANQGSEA in the germline V gene. This chain's CDR3 is CSAQGSPNSPLHF. CDR3 DNA sequence: TGCAGCGCACAGGGATCCCCTAATTCACCCCTCCACTTT.